The present T cell receptor (beta chain) was sequenced within a study of blood T cell repertoires in COVID-19. Across the study: The samples span acute and convalescent COVID-19 from the United States, Italy and Spain. T cells, B-cell-depleted T cells, or PBMCs supplied cDNA or gDNA.

Original analysis: Estimates of nucleated cell counts were drawn from the amplification of reference gene primers. Using immunoSEQ multiplex PCR, the repertoire was profiled, and TCRdb retains in-frame clones only, with some absent. That table is the source of V, J and clone size, and D and trimming were worked out from the DNA. Here the sample spans 150,000 to 200,000 clones, under 90% being singletons. Germline V lookup: CDR1 LGHNT, CDR2 FRNRAP. The V end was cut by 5 bases, the J end by 4 bases, with 11 bases between. This CDR3 has 14 amino acids. The chain carries TRBV12-5 and TRBJ1-4; D is perhaps TRBD1 (5 bases). The receptor was derived from a man aged 60 to 69 with acute or convalescent COVID-19. Sequencing input: peripheral blood. The CDR3 DNA reads as TGTGCTAGTGGTCCTCGGGGGAATAATGAAAAACTGTTTTTT. Its protein is CASGPRGNNEKLFF.